This TCR beta chain was recorded in a study of cytomegalovirus exposure and HLA in healthy donors. Study-wide results and caveats: Differences between HLA loci emerged in a later analysis of TCR association rates, with DRB1 most and HLA-C fewest. Reportedly, cytomegalovirus status was diagnosed with high sensitivity and specificity. The authors reported that TCR beta sequences could predict HLA-A and HLA-B alleles. These predictions were accurate for most subjects in the first cohort. Association of a missense DCLRE1C variant with TCR beta V- and J-gene trimming was reported in a later analysis.

PCR primers comprised 60 Vbeta and 13 Jbeta primers. Clones were read by immunoSEQ multiplex PCR, and TCRdb kept only the in-frame ones, dropping some. The sample shows roughly 240,000 clones, around 84% of them seen only once. V gave up 4 bases and J gave up 6 bases; unmatched junction bases: 14. The germline V gene has CDR1 SGDLS and CDR2 YYNGEE. The length of the CDR3 is 16 residues. On this clone: Antigen unknown.

The sequence was obtained from a girl aged 2 to 10 in good health and CMV-seronegative. The V call is TRBV9, the J call TRBJ2-3, with TRBD1 matching 7 bases. The sample was PBMCs. CDR3 region: CASSLREGAGWDTQYF. The DNA of the CDR3 is TGTGCCAGCAGCCTACGTGAGGGGGCCGGTTGGGATACGCAGTATTTT.